The source of this T cell receptor (beta chain) is a study of T-cell reconstitution after alpha-beta-depleted transplantation in children. The library targeted TCRbeta and was prepared with unique molecular identifiers. TCRdb analysed the PCR reads with MiXCR anew, one entry per CDR3 protein. Of over 300,000 distinct CDR3 sequences in the sample, 10% to 13% are singletons; the top ten hold more than 2%. Deletions cut 2 bases from V and 0 bases from J, with 18 bases between. The CDR3 has 18 residues. CDR1 and CDR2 from the germline V gene are SGHVS and FNYEAQ. This clonotype was detected a few times. The sample in question was PBMCs from the stem cell graft donor, obtained from the stem cell graft. V usage is TRBV7-6 and J usage is TRBJ2-3, with D possibly called TRBD1 or TRBD2 (5 bases each). The receptor comes from a human donor who donated a stem cell graft to a child with acute lymphoblastic leukemia. CDR3 DNA: TGTGCCAGCAGCTTAAGGCCCCGAGGGGTAACTAGCACAGATACGCAGTATTTT. It encodes CASSLRPRGVTSTDTQYF.